The clone carrying this TCR beta chain occurred many times. The antigen remains unidentified. The data were taken from a study of molecular identifiers for immune sequencing clone quantification. Trimming cost V 2 bases and J 3 bases, with 9 bases left between them. CDR1 and CDR2 (germline): SGHKS, YYEKEE (reference sequence). CDR3 length: 14 residues. Study results and caveats: In CMV-specific effectors, clones above 20 copies held over 98% of molecules; naive, under 1%.

The use of previously described methods and listed TCR primers produced the bulk TCR libraries. TCRdb re-called the PCR reads through MiXCR, storing one row per CDR3 protein. The repertoire consists of fewer than 30,000 distinct CDR3 sequences, with roughly 18% occurring once and the leading ten covering approximately 1%. Sequencing input: naive CD8+ T cells from blood, with Jurkat cell RNA spiked in. Subset in this sample: FACS-sorted CD8+CD4-CCR7+CD45RA+ naive T cells. This clonotype was obtained from a human donor in good health. Some libraries in this study had Jurkat cell RNA spiked in. This rearrangement joins TRBV5-5 to TRBJ1-5; D remains ambiguous. CDR3 nucleotides: TGTGCCAGCAGCTTCCCAGGAGCCAATCAGCCCCAGCATTTT. This codes for CASSFPGANQPQHF.